The 25 T cell receptor beta chains in this list originate from one sample, sequenced in a study of cytomegalovirus exposure and HLA in healthy donors. The PCR made use of 60 Vbeta and 13 Jbeta primers. The repertoire was sequenced with immunoSEQ multiplex PCR; TCRdb's copy has only in-frame clones and lacks some. The table lists roughly 100,000 clones, about 80% of them singletons. Input material: PBMCs. These receptors originate from a middle-aged man in good health and CMV-seropositive.

The chain couples TRBV10-3 to TRBJ1-2; 9 bases match TRBD1. Germline loops: CDR1 ENHRY, CDR2 SYGVKD. The CDR3 extends over 14 amino acids. V lost 7 bases, J lost 6 bases, and 9 bases stayed unmatched. The CDR3 protein is CAINGQGPPDGYTF. The CDR3 DNA is TGTGCCATCAACGGACAGGGGCCCCCCGATGGCTACACCTTC.

This chain links TRBV25-1 with TRBJ2-7; D is perhaps TRBD2 (5 bases). The CDR3 totals 15 residues. With 0 bases removed from V and 5 bases from J, the gap between germline ends came to 14 bases. Germline loops: CDR1 MGHDK, CDR2 SYGVNS. The CDR3, as DNA: TGTGCCAGCAGTGAATACGGGAAAGGAACGGACGAGCAGTACTTC. Its protein product is CASSEYGKGTDEQYF.

The rearrangement joins TRBV2 to TRBJ1-5; 7 bases map to TRBD1. Germline values: CDR1 SNHLY, CDR2 FYNNEI. V shed 8 bases, J shed 0 bases, and the junction held 7 bases outside the gene matches. The length of the CDR3 is 15 residues. DNA of the CDR3: TGTGCCAGCGACCGAGGACAGGTTAGCAATCAGCCCCAGCATTTT. Translation: CASDRGQVSNQPQHF.

V gene TRBV19 combines with J gene TRBJ2-7, with 9 bases fitting TRBD1. V gave up 5 bases and J gave up 3 bases; unmatched junction bases: 5. This CDR3 region has 14 residues. Germline V gene data show CDR1 as LNHDA and CDR2 as SQIVND (reference sequence). CDR3 loop: CASSRGQGHYEQYF. The CDR3 DNA sequence: TGTGCCAGTAGTCGGGGACAGGGCCACTACGAGCAGTACTTC.

CDR3 in DNA: TGCAGCGTGCCGTTTCTGGACAGGGGGTCCTATGGCTACACCTTC. Its protein product is CSVPFLDRGSYGYTF. This chain connects TRBV29-1 to TRBJ1-2, with TRBD1 matching 10 bases. The CDR3 is 15 amino acids. Germline values: CDR1 SQVTM, CDR2 ANQGSEA. J gave up 4 bases and V 6 bases, and 11 bases lay outside the gene matches.

This sequence joins TRBV10-1 and TRBJ2-1; the D gene is possibly TRBD1 (6 bases). The germline gives CDR1 WNHNN, CDR2 SYGVQD (reference sequence). V shed 3 bases and J shed 4 bases, with 10 bases lying between them. The CDR3 extends over 14 amino acids. The chain's CDR3 is CASSDGTQYNEQFF. The CDR3 region has the DNA TGCGCCAGCAGTGACGGGACACAATACAATGAGCAGTTCTTC.

The V call is TRBV27, the J call TRBJ1-1; a weak D match, TRBD1 (6 bases). Germline V gene data show CDR1 as MNHEY and CDR2 as SMNVEV (reference sequence). The CDR3 totals 16 residues. The V end was cut by 1 base, the J end by 2 bases, with 14 bases between. CDR3 in amino acids: CASSLYGGGANTEAFF. The CDR3 DNA follows: TGTGCCAGCAGTTTATACGGCGGGGGCGCAAACACTGAAGCTTTCTTT.

V gene TRBV2 combines with J gene TRBJ2-2, with D unresolved. The CDR3 sequence is 13 residues long. Germline lookup yields CDR1 SNHLY and CDR2 FYNNEI. V shed 7 bases and J shed 1 base, with 7 bases lying between them. For the CDR3, the DNA is TGTGCCAGCACCCAGGAGAACACCGGGGAGCTGTTTTTT. Translated: CASTQENTGELFF.

The chain couples TRBV9 to TRBJ2-1; 8 nucleotides match TRBD1. The V gene's germline CDR1 is SGDLS and CDR2 YYNGEE. Trimming cost V 2 bases and J 3 bases; bases outside gene matches: 4. The CDR3 is 15 amino acids. The CDR3 DNA reads TGTGCCAGCAGCGTCGACAGGGGCCACTACAATGAGCAGTTCTTC. Residues: CASSVDRGHYNEQFF.

This clone occurred a few times. The chain links TRBV9 to TRBJ2-5; D may be TRBD1 (6 bases). This CDR3 region has 16 residues. The germline CDR1 and CDR2 sequences are SGDLS and YYNGEE. Trimming took off 0 bases at V and 5 bases at J, with 17 bases between the two ends. Here the CDR3 DNA reads TGTGCCAGCAGCGTAGCGGGTGGGGGACATGTGGAGACCCAGTACTTC. This translates into CASSVAGGGHVETQYF. Filled out from reference TRBV9 and TRBJ2-5, the complete variable domain reads DSGVTQTPKHLITATGQRVTLRCSPRSGDLSVYWYQQSLDQGLQFLIQYYNGEERAKGNILERFSAQQFPDLHSELNLSSLELGDSALYFCASSVAGGGHVETQYFGPGTRLLVL.

J is TRBJ2-2 and V is TRBV19; 8 bases match TRBD1. V was clipped by 7 bases and J by 8 bases; unmatched bases: 9. CDR3 length equals 14 residues. Per the germline V gene, CDR1 is LNHDA and CDR2 is SQIVND (reference sequence). CDR3 amino acids: CASNDRGFRGELFF. The CDR3 DNA follows: TGTGCCAGTAATGACAGGGGCTTCCGGGGGGAGCTGTTTTTT.

The rearrangement joins TRBV7-9 to TRBJ2-3, with TRBD2 matching 14 bases. The CDR3 runs 18 residues. The V and J ends lost 7 bases and 4 bases, in that order; junction bases with no gene match: 13. The germline V gene has CDR1 SEHNR and CDR2 FQNEAQ (reference sequence). CDR3 loop: CASKKTPGTSGGPDTQYF. The CDR3 DNA reads as TGTGCCAGCAAGAAAACCCCCGGGACTAGCGGGGGCCCAGATACGCAGTATTTT.

The V call is TRBV28, the J call TRBJ1-5; a possible D gene is TRBD1 (5 bases). Germline V gives CDR1 MDHEN, CDR2 SYDVKM. V was pared by 8 bases and J by 0 bases, with 23 bases between. The CDR3 sequence is 18 residues long. The CDR3 region is CASLGGFSPFYSNQPQHF. The CDR3 DNA reads as TGTGCCAGCTTGGGGGGGTTTTCCCCTTTTTATAGCAATCAGCCCCAGCATTTT.

CDR3 protein: CASRSNWGHYGYTF. The CDR3 DNA follows: TGTGCCAGCAGATCCAATTGGGGGCACTATGGCTACACCTTC. The chain couples TRBV2 to TRBJ1-2; possible D gene TRBD1, 6 bases. Trimming took off 6 bases at V and 3 bases at J, with 14 bases between the two ends. The CDR3 runs to 14 residues. CDR1 SNHLY and CDR2 FYNNEI come from the germline V gene.

This clone turned up a few times. This rearrangement joins TRBV7-2 to TRBJ2-5; 8 nucleotides match TRBD1. Germline-derived CDR1 and CDR2 are SGHTA and FQGNSA. Unmatched junction bases numbered 3, after V lost 5 bases and J lost 1 base. The CDR3 runs to 14 residues. The CDR3 DNA is TGTGCCAGCAGCCCGGGACAGGCCCAAGAGACCCAGTACTTC. It translates to CASSPGQAQETQYF.

The chain recombines TRBV6-5 with TRBJ1-2, with TRBD1 identical over 11 bases. The CDR3 runs 16 residues. The V segment lost 0 bases and the J segment 3 bases; nucleotides outside the gene matches: 3. The V gene's germline CDR1 is MNHEY and CDR2 SVGAGI. The CDR3, as DNA: TGTGCCAGCAGTTACTCGGGACAGGGGGACGACTATGGCTACACCTTC. This codes for CASSYSGQGDDYGYTF.

V is TRBV13 and J is TRBJ2-3; possible D gene TRBD1, 6 bases. V was shortened by 4 bases and J by 2 bases, with 10 bases between the two germline ends. The length of the CDR3 is 14 residues. Per the germline V gene, CDR1 is PRHDT and CDR2 is FYEKMQ (reference sequence). The CDR3 region is CASSSPGATDTQYF. CDR3 nucleotides: TGTGCCAGCAGCTCCCCAGGGGCCACAGATACGCAGTATTTT.

The chain carries TRBV9 and TRBJ2-7, with 8 bases that match TRBD1. Germline V gene sequence: CDR1 SGDLS, CDR2 YYNGEE. V lost 0 bases, J lost 5 bases, and 7 bases stayed unmatched. The CDR3 contains 15 residues. As DNA, the CDR3 is TGTGCCAGCAGCGTAGCGCAGGGGGCGCCGGACGAGCAGTACTTC. This sequence encodes CASSVAQGAPDEQYF.

The J gene is TRBJ1-1, the V gene TRBV30; 8 bases align to TRBD1. The J segment lost 6 bases and the V segment lost 4 bases, leaving 7 bases of the junction unmatched. Per the germline V gene, CDR1 is GTSNPN and CDR2 is SVGIG (reference sequence). This CDR3 comprises 13 residues. The CDR3 DNA reads as TGTGCCTGGACCCCGGACAGGGCGGCTGAAGCTTTCTTT. As protein: CAWTPDRAAEAFF.

The chain recombines TRBV5-4 with TRBJ1-2; D might be TRBD1 (6 bases). This CDR3 has 13 residues. Trimming pared 5 bases from V and 6 bases from J, leaving 14 bases between. In germline, CDR1 is SGHNT, CDR2 YYREEE (reference sequence). The CDR3 bases are TGTGCCAGCAGTACGGGGGGGCGGGATGGCTACACCTTC. It is translated as CASSTGGRDGYTF.

Only a few counts were recorded for this clone. One junction end disagrees with the germline gene, perhaps due to a read error. CDR3 sequence (DNA): TGTTCCAGCAGTATAGGGGGGGTCCAAGAGACCCAGTACTTC. Residues: CSSSIGGVQETQYF. The gene calls are TRBV7-9 and TRBJ2-5; possible D gene TRBD2, 7 bases. This CDR3 has 14 residues. The germline CDR1 and CDR2 sequences are SEHNR and FQNEAQ (reference sequence).

This rearrangement joins TRBV30 to TRBJ2-1, with 7 bases fitting TRBD2. The germline CDR1 and CDR2 sequences are GTSNPN and SVGIG (reference sequence). J lost 2 bases, V lost 1 base, and 8 bases had no gene match. The CDR3 length is 16 residues. CDR3 protein: CAWSGGGGKPYNEQFF. DNA for the CDR3: TGTGCCTGGAGTGGTGGCGGGGGAAAACCCTACAATGAGCAGTTCTTC.

In this sample, this clone turned up once. This rearrangement joins TRBV4-1 to TRBJ2-3; 11 positions agree with TRBD2. Germline loops: CDR1 MGHRA, CDR2 YSYEKL. The J segment lost 4 bases and the V segment lost 0 bases, leaving 18 bases of the junction unmatched. CDR3 length equals 21 residues. CDR3 in amino acids: CASSQDPGTAGGSGRADTQYF. CDR3 nucleotides: TGCGCCAGCAGCCAAGATCCCGGGACCGCGGGCGGTAGCGGGAGGGCAGATACGCAGTATTTT.

With regard to this clone: This sample includes further DNA sequences coding for the same CDR3. The gene calls are TRBV30 and TRBJ2-1; 7 bases agree with TRBD2. The CDR3 totals 15 residues. Germline values: CDR1 GTSNPN, CDR2 SVGIG (reference sequence). Unmatched junction bases numbered 4, after V lost 0 bases and J lost 2 bases. The CDR3 protein is CAWSVPSGTYNEQFF. The CDR3 nucleotides read TGTGCCTGGAGTGTACCTAGCGGAACCTACAATGAGCAGTTCTTC.

The genes are TRBV30 and TRBJ1-4; D is ambiguous. Germline V gene sequence: CDR1 GTSNPN, CDR2 SVGIG (reference sequence). V lost 5 bases and J 5 bases, leaving 6 bases between the germline ends. This CDR3 has 11 residues. The CDR3 nucleotides are TGTGCCTGGGGGCCCAATGAAAAACTGTTTTTT. It yields the protein CAWGPNEKLFF.